The 21 T cell receptor beta chains reported below all come from one sample, sequenced in a study of regulatory T cells in long-lasting Graves disease (dated by TCRdb to 2020 to 2022). Libraries were built with multiplex PCR. TCRdb names Illumina HiSeq 4000 as the instrument used. TCR beta libraries were built with iRepertoire HTBI primers and Arm-PCR amplification of CDR3 regions. In TCRdb, the public reads were trimmed at Q25 with fastp and aligned with MiXCR, with productive beta chains retained. Rows with a matching CDR3 protein are joined into one entry that keeps the most common DNA and genes. In this sample the table shows 400,000 to 550,000 distinct CDR3 sequences, roughly 15% of which occur a single time. About 10% of the sample lies in the top ten. Sample time point, as interpreted from the label and publication: newly diagnosed GD, antithyroid drugs for less than 3 months. RNA was extracted from PBMCs in TRIzol for both TCR sequencing and RNA sequencing.

In addition, the sample was reused for a study of T cells in Graves' hyperthyroidism and ophthalmopathy.

This material consisted of peripheral blood mononuclear cells (PBMCs), taken at new diagnosis, from a patient treated with antithyroid drugs. The receptor set was obtained from a woman aged 25-40 years with Graves disease. Donor details come from another sample of the same person, matched by shared clones.

The chain combines TRBV24-1 with TRBJ2-1; D remains ambiguous. V lost 1 base, J lost 8 bases, and 2 bases lay in between. Germline V lookup: CDR1 KGHDR, CDR2 SFDVKD. This CDR3 region has 11 residues. For the CDR3, the DNA is TGTGCCACCAGTGATTTTGATGAGCAGTTCTTC. Protein sequence: CATSDFDEQFF.

Comments on this clonotype: This may be a read error, as it is one base from a much larger clone. This chain joins TRBV20-1 and TRBJ2-2; TRBD2 agrees at 7 bases. CDR3 size: 13 residues. Germline V lookup: CDR1 DFQATT, CDR2 SNEGSKA (reference sequence). CDR3 loop: CSAARGRAGEPFF. The CDR3 DNA follows: TGCAGTGCTGCGCGGGGGAGGGCCGGGGAGCCGTTTTTT.

The chain links TRBV18 to TRBJ1-1; D gene unclear. CDR3 length: 17 residues. Germline V gene data show CDR1 as KGHSH and CDR2 as LQKENI. Deletions cut 5 bases from V and 6 bases from J, with 25 bases between. DNA for the CDR3: TGTGCCAGCTCAGGTCTCTCCACGATGGGTGGGAGTTCTGAAGCTTTCTTT. It yields the protein CASSGLSTMGGSSEAFF.

In this sample, this clonotype turned up a few times. J is TRBJ1-3 and V is TRBV12-3 or TRBV12-4; unclear D gene. V shed 6 bases and J shed 0 bases, with 12 bases lying between them. The CDR3 covers 15 residues. CDR3 bases: TGTGCCAGCAGCTACCTCCCGAACTCTGGAAACACCATATATTTT. It codes for CASSYLPNSGNTIYF.

The chain is built from TRBV5-1 and TRBJ2-5, with D hard to call. CDR3 length equals 12 residues. V was shortened by 4 bases and J by 5 bases, with 9 bases between the two germline ends. Per the germline V gene, CDR1 is SGHRS and CDR2 is YFSETQ. The CDR3 region has the DNA TGCGCCAGCAGCCAAAACACGGAGACCCAGTACTTC. Protein: CASSQNTETQYF.

V is TRBV19 and J is TRBJ2-3, with D maybe TRBD2 (5 bases). V lost 7 bases, J lost 3 bases, and 11 bases lay in between. Germline V gene data show CDR1 as LNHDA and CDR2 as SQIVND (reference sequence). This CDR3 is 13 amino acids long. CDR3 in amino acids: CASNEGWTDTQYF. CDR3 coding DNA: TGTGCCAGTAACGAGGGTTGGACAGATACGCAGTATTTT.

CDR3: CASSLGELFF. The CDR3 DNA reads TGTGCCAGCAGCTTAGGGGAGCTGTTTTTT. The rearrangement links TRBV7-9 to TRBJ2-2; D is ambiguous. CDR3 length: 10 residues. CDR1 and CDR2 (germline): SEHNR, FQNEAQ (reference sequence). V was trimmed by 1 base and J by 9 bases, leaving 0 bases between them.

In this sample, this clonotype turned up many times. The chain is built from TRBV3-1 and TRBJ1-4; 7 bases agree with TRBD1. Germline loops: CDR1 LGHDT, CDR2 YNNKEL (reference sequence). This CDR3 has 13 amino acids. The trim removed 3 bases at V and 7 bases at J, leaving 2 bases unmatched. The CDR3: CASSHTGAEKLFF. The CDR3, as DNA: TGTGCCAGCAGCCATACAGGGGCTGAAAAACTGTTTTTT.

Here the CDR3 DNA reads TGTGCCAGCAGCCGGGAGGTTAGCGGGAGGGCATCGGGAGAGCAGTACTTC. It codes for CASSREVSGRASGEQYF. The rearrangement links TRBV9 to TRBJ2-7; 11 positions match TRBD2. The germline CDR1 and CDR2 sequences are SGDLS and YYNGEE. This CDR3 is built from 17 residues. Trimming at V came to 4 bases and at J to 7 bases, leaving 16 bases not matched to a gene.

A few counts support this clonotype. The J gene is TRBJ2-2, the V gene TRBV18; the match to TRBD2 covers 7 bases. This CDR3 region has 16 residues. V shed 3 bases, J shed 2 bases, and the junction held 6 bases outside the gene matches. The germline CDR1 and CDR2 sequences are KGHSH and LQKENI. Written as DNA, the CDR3 is TGTGCCAGCTCACCGTCCTGGGAGGGCAACACCGGGGAGCTGTTTTTT. Translating gives CASSPSWEGNTGELFF.

This clonotype has a handful of counts. An end of the junction does not agree with germline; a read error may underlie this. This sequence joins TRBV20-1 and TRBJ2-1, with 14 bases fitting TRBD2. The CDR3 runs 15 residues. Germline V gene data show CDR1 as DFQATT and CDR2 as SNEGSKA (reference sequence). The CDR3 loop reads CSATGLAGAAGEQLF. The CDR3 DNA is TGCAGTGCGACGGGACTAGCGGGAGCGGCGGGAGAGCAGCTCTTC.

This clonotype was seen a few times. The chain combines TRBV9 with TRBJ2-7; D perhaps matches TRBD2 (7 bases). Germline V gives CDR1 SGDLS, CDR2 YYNGEE. Trimming removed 0 bases from V and 2 bases from J, with 15 bases in between. This CDR3 spans 16 amino acids. The CDR3 here is CASSVDPGGAPYEQYF. CDR3 bases: TGTGCCAGCAGCGTAGATCCGGGGGGCGCACCCTACGAGCAGTACTTC.

Many counts were recorded for this clonotype. V and J are TRBV27 and TRBJ2-3; possibly TRBD2 for D (5 bases). Germline CDR1 is MNHEY and CDR2 is SMNVEV (reference sequence). The CDR3 sequence is 18 residues long. Trimming shortened V by 0 bases and J by 5 bases, and 21 bases separated the two germline ends. This CDR3 reads CASSLSSALGPGEDTQYF. The CDR3 region has the DNA TGTGCCAGCAGTTTATCCTCGGCCCTCGGGCCCGGGGAAGATACGCAGTATTTT.

This clonotype was counted between two and nine times. The chain couples TRBV20-1 to TRBJ2-2; a possible D gene is TRBD2 (5 bases). CDR1 is DFQATT, CDR2 SNEGSKA, per germline (reference sequence). The V and J ends lost 6 bases and 2 bases respectively, with 22 bases between them. The CDR3 is made up of 17 amino acids. CDR3: CSAPSALSGRNTGELFF. As DNA, the CDR3 is TGCAGTGCCCCCTCGGCCCTGAGCGGCAGAAACACCGGGGAGCTGTTTTTT.

The rearrangement joins TRBV7-9 to TRBJ1-6, with D perhaps matching TRBD1 (5 bases). Trimming took off 2 bases at V and 7 bases at J, with 15 bases between the two ends. CDR1 and CDR2 from the germline V gene are SEHNR and FQNEAQ (reference sequence). This CDR3 spans 16 amino acids. Here the CDR3 reads CASSLSPGLENSPLHF. The CDR3 DNA follows: TGTGCCAGCAGCTTATCTCCAGGGTTGGAGAATTCACCCCTCCACTTT.

This clonotype came up a few times. The rearrangement uses TRBV9 and TRBJ2-7; 10 bases map to TRBD2. The CDR3 consists of 15 residues. With 4 bases clipped from V and 1 base from J, the junction kept 5 bases outside the gene matches. Looked up from germline, CDR1 is SGDLS and CDR2 is YYNGEE. CDR3 bases: TGTGCCAGCAGCATGGGGACTAGCGCTTCCTACGAGCAGTACTTC. It encodes CASSMGTSASYEQYF. The whole variable domain, filled in from reference TRBV9 and TRBJ2-7, reads DSGVTQTPKHLITATGQRVTLRCSPRSGDLSVYWYQQSLDQGLQFLIQYYNGEERAKGNILERFSAQQFPDLHSELNLSSLELGDSALYFCASSMGTSASYEQYFGPGTRLTVT.

This clonotype was seen ten or more times. This rearrangement joins TRBV6-5 to TRBJ2-3; D not certain. Trimming left V 0 bases short and J 5 bases short, with 3 bases between. The germline V gene has CDR1 MNHEY and CDR2 SVGAGI. The CDR3 covers 12 residues. The CDR3 nucleotides read TGTGCCAGCAGTTACTCGATAGATACGCAGTATTTT. It is translated as CASSYSIDTQYF.

The chain is built from TRBV6-9 and TRBJ2-5; D gene ambiguous. The V and J ends lost 4 bases and 4 bases respectively, with 10 bases between them. CDR3 length: 13 residues. Germline CDR1 MNHGY, CDR2 SVAAGI. This CDR3 is CASSWEQLETQYF. CDR3 DNA: TGTGCCAGCAGTTGGGAACAGTTAGAGACCCAGTACTTC.

This clonotype has at least ten counts. The chain is built from TRBV28 and TRBJ2-7, with 7 positions matching TRBD1. CDR3 length equals 15 residues. The J segment lost 3 bases and the V segment lost 4 bases, leaving 9 bases of the junction unmatched. Germline loops: CDR1 MDHEN, CDR2 SYDVKM. CDR3 coding DNA: TGTGCCAGCAGTTCCCCGGGACAGAAAGGCTACGAGCAGTACTTC. Amino acids: CASSSPGQKGYEQYF.

Worth noting for this clonotype: A read error may produce the germline difference seen at one junction end. The chain uses TRBV29-1 and TRBJ2-4; 10 bases are a match to TRBD2. Germline V gene sequence: CDR1 SQVTM, CDR2 ANQGSEA. CDR3 length: 18 residues. The DNA for the CDR3 is TGCAACGTTGAAGATGGGCTAGCGGGAGCGGCTGCCAAAAACATTCAGTACTTC. This translates into CNVEDGLAGAAAKNIQYF.

This clonotype was observed at least ten times. The chain carries TRBV18 and TRBJ2-3; the D is unclear. Trimming stripped 2 bases from V and 2 bases from J, with 20 bases between. Germline V gene lookup returns CDR1 KGHSH and CDR2 LQKENI. The length of the CDR3 is 18 residues. CDR3 sequence reads: CASSPTRWGPLYTDTQYF. CDR3 nucleotides: TGTGCCAGCTCACCAACCCGGTGGGGTCCGCTATACACAGATACGCAGTATTTT. The full variable domain, completed using reference TRBV18 and TRBJ2-3, is NAGVMQNPRHLVRRRGQEARLRCSPMKGHSHVYWYRQLPEEGLKFMVYLQKENIIDESGMPKERFSAEFPKEGPSILRIQQVVRGDSAAYFCASSPTRWGPLYTDTQYFGPGTRLTVL.